The TCR beta chain described here comes from a study of OX40 agonist ivuxolimab in advanced cancers. Looking at the study overall: Hepatocellular carcinoma, melanoma, renal cell or head and neck cancer affected the dose-escalation patients.

The study, taken as a whole, reports: Normalized T-cell clonal expansion was also low in a subset of nonresponders. Among the lowest levels of clonal expansion were found in partial responders at 0.1-3.0 mg/kg. The mean number of expanded clones was higher in CD8+ T cells than in CD4+.

This clone was seen just once. What it recognizes is unknown. Trimming took off 0 bases at V and 5 bases at J, with 10 bases between the two ends. Germline CDR1 LGHNA, CDR2 YSLEER. There are 14 residues in the CDR3. Produced via immunoSEQ multiplex PCR; TCRdb's table is partial and in-frame only. Here the sample spans about 62,000 clones, 88% being singletons. The chain has TRBV4-3 and TRBJ1-2; weak D call: TRBD1 (6 bases). Sample: CD4+ or CD8+ T cells sorted from blood, taken in a trial of the OX40 agonist ivuxolimab. The receptor was derived from an adult with an advanced solid tumor such as melanoma, head and neck, liver or kidney cancer. Here the CDR3 reads CASSQDPGAYGYTF. CDR3 coding DNA: TGCGCCAGCAGCCAAGACCCAGGGGCTTATGGCTACACCTTC.